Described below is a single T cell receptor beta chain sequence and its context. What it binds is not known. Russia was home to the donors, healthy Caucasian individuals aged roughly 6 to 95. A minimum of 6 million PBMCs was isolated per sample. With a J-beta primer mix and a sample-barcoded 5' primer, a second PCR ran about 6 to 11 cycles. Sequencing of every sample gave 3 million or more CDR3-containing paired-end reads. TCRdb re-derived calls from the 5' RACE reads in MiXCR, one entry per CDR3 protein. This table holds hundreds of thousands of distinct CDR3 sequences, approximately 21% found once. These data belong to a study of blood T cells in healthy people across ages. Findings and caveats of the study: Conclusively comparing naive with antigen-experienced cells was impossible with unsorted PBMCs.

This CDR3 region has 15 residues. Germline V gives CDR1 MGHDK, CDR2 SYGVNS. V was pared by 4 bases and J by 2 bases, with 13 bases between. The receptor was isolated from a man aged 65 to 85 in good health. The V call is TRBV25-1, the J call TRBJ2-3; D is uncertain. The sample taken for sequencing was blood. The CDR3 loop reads CASSVPAGFTDTQYF. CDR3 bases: TGTGCCAGCAGTGTTCCGGCAGGCTTCACAGATACGCAGTATTTT.